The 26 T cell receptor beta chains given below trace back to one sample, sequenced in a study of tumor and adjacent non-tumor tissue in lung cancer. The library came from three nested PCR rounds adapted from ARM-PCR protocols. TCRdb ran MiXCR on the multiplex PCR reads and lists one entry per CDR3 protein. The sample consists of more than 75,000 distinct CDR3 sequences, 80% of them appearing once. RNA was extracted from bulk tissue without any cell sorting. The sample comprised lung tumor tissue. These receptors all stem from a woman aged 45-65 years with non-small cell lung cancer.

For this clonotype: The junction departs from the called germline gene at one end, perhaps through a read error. The CDR3 DNA follows: TGTGCCAGCACCGGGACTAGCGGGAGTGCTGGGGAGCCGTTTTTT. Translating gives CASTGTSGSAGEPFF. This chain connects TRBV12-3 or TRBV12-4 to TRBJ2-2; 14 bases align to TRBD2. The CDR3 length is 15 residues.

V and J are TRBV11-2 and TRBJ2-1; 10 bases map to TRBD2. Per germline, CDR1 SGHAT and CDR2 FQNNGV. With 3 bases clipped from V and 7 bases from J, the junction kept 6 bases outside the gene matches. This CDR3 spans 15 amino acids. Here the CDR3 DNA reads TGTGCCAGCAGCTTTGTAGCGGGAGGAGTTAATGAGCAGTTCTTC. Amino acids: CASSFVAGGVNEQFF.

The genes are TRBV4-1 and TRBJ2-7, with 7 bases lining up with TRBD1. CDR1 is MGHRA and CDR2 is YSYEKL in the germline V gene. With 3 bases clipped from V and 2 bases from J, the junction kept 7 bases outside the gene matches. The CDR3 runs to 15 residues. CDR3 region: CASSHDKGQAYEQYF. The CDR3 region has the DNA TGCGCCAGCAGCCATGACAAAGGACAGGCCTACGAGCAGTACTTC.

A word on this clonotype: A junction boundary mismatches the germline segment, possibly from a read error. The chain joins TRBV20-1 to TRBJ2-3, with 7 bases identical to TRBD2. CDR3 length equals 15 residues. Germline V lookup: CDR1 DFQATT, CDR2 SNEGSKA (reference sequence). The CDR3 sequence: CSTRDFGGTSGTQYF. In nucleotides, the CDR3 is TGCAGTACTAGGGATTTCGGGGGGACTTCTGGTACGCAGTATTTT.

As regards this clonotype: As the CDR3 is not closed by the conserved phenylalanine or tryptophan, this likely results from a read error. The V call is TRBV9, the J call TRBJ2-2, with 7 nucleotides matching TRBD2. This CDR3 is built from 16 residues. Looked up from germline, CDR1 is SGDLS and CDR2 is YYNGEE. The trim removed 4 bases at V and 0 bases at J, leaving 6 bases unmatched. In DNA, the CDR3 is TGTGCCAGCAGCAAGGCTAGCGGAGCGAACACCGGGGAGCTGTTTTTA. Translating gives CASSKASGANTGELFL.

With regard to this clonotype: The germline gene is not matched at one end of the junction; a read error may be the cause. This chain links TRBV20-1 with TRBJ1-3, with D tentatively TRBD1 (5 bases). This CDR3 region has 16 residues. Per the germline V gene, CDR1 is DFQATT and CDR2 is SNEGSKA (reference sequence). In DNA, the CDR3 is TGCAGCGCTAGAGTCACGCGGGGGGTGGAGGGAAACACCATATATTTT. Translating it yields CSARVTRGVEGNTIYF.

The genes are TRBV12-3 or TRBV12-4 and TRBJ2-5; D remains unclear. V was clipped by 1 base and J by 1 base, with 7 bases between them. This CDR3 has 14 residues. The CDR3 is CASSLGGIQETQYF. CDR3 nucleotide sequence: TGTGCCAGCAGTTTAGGTGGAATCCAAGAGACCCAGTACTTC.

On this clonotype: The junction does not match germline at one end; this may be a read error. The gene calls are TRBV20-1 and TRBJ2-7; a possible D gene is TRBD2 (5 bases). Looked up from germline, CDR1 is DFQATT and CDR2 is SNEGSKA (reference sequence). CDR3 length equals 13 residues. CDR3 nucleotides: TGCAGTGTTAATCTTCGTGCGGGTTACGAGCAGTATTTC. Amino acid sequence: CSVNLRAGYEQYF.

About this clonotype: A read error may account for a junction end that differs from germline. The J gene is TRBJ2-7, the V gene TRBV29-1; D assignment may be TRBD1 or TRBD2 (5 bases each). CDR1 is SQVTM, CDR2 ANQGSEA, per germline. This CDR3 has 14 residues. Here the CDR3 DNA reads TGTATCGTTGCCATAGGGGACGAAACCTACGAGCAGTACTTC. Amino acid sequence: CIVAIGDETYEQYF.

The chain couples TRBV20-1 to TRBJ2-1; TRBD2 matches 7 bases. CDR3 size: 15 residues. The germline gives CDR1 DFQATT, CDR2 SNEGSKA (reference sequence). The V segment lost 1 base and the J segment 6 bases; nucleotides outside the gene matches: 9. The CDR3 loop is CSARGGRDRFNEQFF. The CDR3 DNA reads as TGCAGTGCTAGAGGGGGGAGGGACCGGTTCAATGAGCAGTTCTTC.

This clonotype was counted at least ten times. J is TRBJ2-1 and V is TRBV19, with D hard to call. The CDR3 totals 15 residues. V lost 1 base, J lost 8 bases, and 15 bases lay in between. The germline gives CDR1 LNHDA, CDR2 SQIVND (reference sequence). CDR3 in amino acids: CASSIAGPRVHEQFF. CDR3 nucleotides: TGTGCCAGTAGTATAGCAGGACCCCGGGTGCATGAGCAGTTCTTC.

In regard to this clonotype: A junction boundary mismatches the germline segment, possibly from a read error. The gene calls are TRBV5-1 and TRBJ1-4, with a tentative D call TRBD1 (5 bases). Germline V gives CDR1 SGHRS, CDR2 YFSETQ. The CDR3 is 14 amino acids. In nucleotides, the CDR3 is TGCGCCAGTAGCTGGAGGGACCTTAATGAAAAACTGTTTTTT. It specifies CASSWRDLNEKLFF.

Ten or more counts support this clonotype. The CDR3 region is CASNNPTDYNEQFF. The CDR3, as DNA: TGTGCCAGCAATAACCCGACAGACTACAATGAGCAGTTCTTC. The chain combines TRBV6-6 with TRBJ2-1; TRBD1 is a possible D gene (5 bases). Germline V gene sequence: CDR1 MNHNY, CDR2 SVGAGI (reference sequence). V lost 7 bases, J lost 3 bases, and 13 bases lay in between. The CDR3 extends over 14 amino acids.

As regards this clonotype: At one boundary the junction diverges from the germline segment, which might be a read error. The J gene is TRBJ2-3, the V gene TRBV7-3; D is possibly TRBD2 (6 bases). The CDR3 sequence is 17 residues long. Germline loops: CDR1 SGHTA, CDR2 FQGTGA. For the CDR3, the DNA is TGTACCAGCAGCTTAGTGGGACTGGTGTTGAGCACAGATACACAGTATTTT. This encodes CTSSLVGLVLSTDTQYF.

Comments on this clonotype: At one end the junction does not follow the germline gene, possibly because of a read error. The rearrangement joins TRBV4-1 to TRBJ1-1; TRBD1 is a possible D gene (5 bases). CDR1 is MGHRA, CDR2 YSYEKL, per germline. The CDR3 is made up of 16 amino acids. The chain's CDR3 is CASSQDLYRWNTEALF. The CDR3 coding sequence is TGCGCCAGCAGCCAAGATTTGTACAGGTGGAACACTGAAGCTCTTTTT.

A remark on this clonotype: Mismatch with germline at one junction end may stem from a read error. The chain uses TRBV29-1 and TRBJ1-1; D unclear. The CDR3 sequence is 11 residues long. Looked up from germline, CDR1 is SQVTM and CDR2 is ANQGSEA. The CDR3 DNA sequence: TGCAGTGTTGGCGAGAAGACTGAAGCTTTCTTT. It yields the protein CSVGEKTEAFF. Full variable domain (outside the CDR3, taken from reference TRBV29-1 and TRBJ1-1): SAVISQKPSRDICQRGTSLTIQCQVDSQVTMMFWYRQQPGQSLTLIATANQGSEATYESGFVIDKFPISRPNLTFSTLTVSNMSPEDSSIYLCSVGEKTEAFFGQGTRLTVV.

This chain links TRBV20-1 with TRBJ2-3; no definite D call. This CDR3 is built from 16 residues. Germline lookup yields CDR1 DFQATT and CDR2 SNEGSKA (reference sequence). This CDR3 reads CRAEGIGMWTTDTQYF. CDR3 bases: TGCAGGGCCGAAGGGATCGGCATGTGGACCACAGATACGCAGTATTTT.

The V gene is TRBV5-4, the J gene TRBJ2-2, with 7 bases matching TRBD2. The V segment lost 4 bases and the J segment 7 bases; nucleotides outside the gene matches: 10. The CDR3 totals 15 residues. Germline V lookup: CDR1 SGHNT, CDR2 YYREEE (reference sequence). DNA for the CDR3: TGTGCCAGCAGCCCCACACTAGCGACCATCGGGGAGCTGTTTTTT. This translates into CASSPTLATIGELFF.

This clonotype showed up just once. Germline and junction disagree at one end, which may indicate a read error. The CDR3 DNA sequence: TGTGCCAGCAGCCCATTATCTCGAAACACCGGGGAACTGTTTTTT. It yields the protein CASSPLSRNTGELFF. V usage is TRBV11-2 and J usage is TRBJ2-2; maybe TRBD2 (5 bases). Germline V CDR1 and CDR2: SGHAT, FQNNGV. This CDR3 contains 15 residues.

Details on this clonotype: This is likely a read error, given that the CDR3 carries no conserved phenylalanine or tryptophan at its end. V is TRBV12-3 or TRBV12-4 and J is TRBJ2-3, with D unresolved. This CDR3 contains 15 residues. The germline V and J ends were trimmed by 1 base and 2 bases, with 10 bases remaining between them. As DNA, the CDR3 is TGTGCCAGCAGTTTAGAGGCACTAAACACAGATACGCAGTATTTA. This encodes CASSLEALNTDTQYL.

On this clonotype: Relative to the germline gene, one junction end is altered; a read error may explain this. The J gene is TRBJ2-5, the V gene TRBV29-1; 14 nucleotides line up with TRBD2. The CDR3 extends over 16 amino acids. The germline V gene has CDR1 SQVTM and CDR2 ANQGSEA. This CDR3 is CSVSGTSGRVTETQNF. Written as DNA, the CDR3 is TGCAGCGTCTCAGGGACTAGCGGGAGAGTTACCGAGACCCAGAACTTC.

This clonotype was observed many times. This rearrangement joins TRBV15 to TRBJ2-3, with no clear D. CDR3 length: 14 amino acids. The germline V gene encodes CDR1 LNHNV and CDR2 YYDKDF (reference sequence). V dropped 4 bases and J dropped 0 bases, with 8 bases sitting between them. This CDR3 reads CATSKLVSTDTQYF. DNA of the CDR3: TGTGCCACCAGCAAGCTCGTCAGCACAGATACGCAGTATTTT.

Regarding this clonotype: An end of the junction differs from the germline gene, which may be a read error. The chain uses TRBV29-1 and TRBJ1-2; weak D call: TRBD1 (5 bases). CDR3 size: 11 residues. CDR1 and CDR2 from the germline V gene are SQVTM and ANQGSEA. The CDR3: CGVAGLYGYTF. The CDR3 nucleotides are TGCGGCGTAGCAGGGCTCTATGGCTACACCTTC.

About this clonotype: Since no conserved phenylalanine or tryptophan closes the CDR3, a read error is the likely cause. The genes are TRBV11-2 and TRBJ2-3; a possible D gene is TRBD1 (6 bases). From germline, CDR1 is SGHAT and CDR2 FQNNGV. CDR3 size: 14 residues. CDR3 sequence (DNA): TGTACCAGCAGCCCAACATTCCCAAGGGGGACGCAGTATTCT. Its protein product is CTSSPTFPRGTQYS.

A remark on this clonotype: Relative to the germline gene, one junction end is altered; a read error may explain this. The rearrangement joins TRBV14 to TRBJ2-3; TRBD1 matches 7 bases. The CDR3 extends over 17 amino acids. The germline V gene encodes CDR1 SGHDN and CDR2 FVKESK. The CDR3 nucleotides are TGTGCCAACAGCCAGAGGTTTGTGAAGGGGGCCACAGATACGCAGTATTTT. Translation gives CANSQRFVKGATDTQYF.

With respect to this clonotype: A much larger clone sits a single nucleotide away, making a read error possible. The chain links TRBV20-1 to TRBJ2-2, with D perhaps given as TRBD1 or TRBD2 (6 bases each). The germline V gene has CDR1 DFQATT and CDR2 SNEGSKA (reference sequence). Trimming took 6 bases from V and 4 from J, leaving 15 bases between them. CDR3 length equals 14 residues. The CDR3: CSAPSRGGTGELFF. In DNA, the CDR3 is TGCAGTGCCCCTAGCAGGGGAGGCACCGGGGAGCTGTTTTTT.